Each of the 5 T cell receptor beta chains below was sequenced from the same sample in a study of low-dose radiotherapy and immunotherapy resistance in tumors. The sample's time point: after trial treatment. Regarding treatment: LDRT plus nivolumab, ipilimumab, low-dose cyclophosphamide and aspirin (RACIN trial). TRAV- and TRBV-specific primers, spanning alpha and beta chains, primed first-strand cDNA. The authors ran 15 to 20 PCR cycles to amplify TCRs with a constant-region primer and V-primer adapter. MiXCR, run by TCRdb on the reads, gives a single entry per CDR3 protein. The sample lists more than 50,000 distinct CDR3 sequences; 20% to 25% were seen once. Sequenced material: PBMCs, taken after low-dose radiotherapy plus immunotherapy. The receptors were sampled from a male donor with prostate cancer.

This clonotype has ten or more counts. The chain links TRBV20-1 to TRBJ1-4, with D tentatively TRBD1 (5 bases). V lost 6 bases, J lost 5 bases, and 10 bases lay in between. This CDR3 is 12 amino acids long. The V gene's germline CDR1 is DFQATT and CDR2 SNEGSKA (reference sequence). CDR3 DNA sequence: TGCAGTGCCAAGGGACGAAATGAAAAACTGTTTTTT. As protein: CSAKGRNEKLFF.

This clonotype appeared many times. V and J are TRBV5-1 and TRBJ1-1; possibly TRBD1 for D (5 bases). The V end lost 0 bases, the J end lost 1 base, and 7 bases lay between the germline ends. Germline CDR1 reads SGHRS; CDR2 reads YFSETQ. CDR3 length equals 14 residues. CDR3 amino acids: CASSLAGRNTEAFF. CDR3 in DNA: TGCGCCAGCAGCTTGGCAGGGAGGAACACTGAAGCTTTCTTT.

This clonotype was observed at least ten times. V gene TRBV10-2 combines with J gene TRBJ1-1; D not resolved. CDR3 length: 12 amino acids. CDR1 WSHSY and CDR2 SAAADI come from the germline V gene. With 5 bases removed from V and 0 bases from J, the gap between germline ends came to 4 bases. The CDR3 DNA reads as TGCGCCAGCAGTCGCATGAACACTGAAGCTTTCTTT. This codes for CASSRMNTEAFF.

The chain is built from TRBV29-1 and TRBJ2-1, with D unresolved. Trimming left V 1 base short and J 2 bases short, with 6 bases between. Germline loops: CDR1 SQVTM, CDR2 ANQGSEA. This CDR3 is 13 amino acids long. The CDR3 DNA follows: TGCAGCGTTGAAGTTCAGCCCTACAATGAGCAGTTCTTC. Translating it yields CSVEVQPYNEQFF.

This clonotype was observed a handful of times. This is likely an artifact of a read error, given a far larger clone one base away. CDR3 amino acids: CSVDGGQGKRQFF. DNA of the CDR3: TGCAGCGTTGATGGGGGACAGGGGAAGCGGCAGTTCTTC. The chain links TRBV29-1 to TRBJ2-1; 10 bases agree with TRBD1. The CDR3 length is 13 residues. CDR1 is SQVTM and CDR2 is ANQGSEA in the germline V gene. The J segment lost 12 bases and the V segment lost 3 bases, leaving 8 bases of the junction unmatched.